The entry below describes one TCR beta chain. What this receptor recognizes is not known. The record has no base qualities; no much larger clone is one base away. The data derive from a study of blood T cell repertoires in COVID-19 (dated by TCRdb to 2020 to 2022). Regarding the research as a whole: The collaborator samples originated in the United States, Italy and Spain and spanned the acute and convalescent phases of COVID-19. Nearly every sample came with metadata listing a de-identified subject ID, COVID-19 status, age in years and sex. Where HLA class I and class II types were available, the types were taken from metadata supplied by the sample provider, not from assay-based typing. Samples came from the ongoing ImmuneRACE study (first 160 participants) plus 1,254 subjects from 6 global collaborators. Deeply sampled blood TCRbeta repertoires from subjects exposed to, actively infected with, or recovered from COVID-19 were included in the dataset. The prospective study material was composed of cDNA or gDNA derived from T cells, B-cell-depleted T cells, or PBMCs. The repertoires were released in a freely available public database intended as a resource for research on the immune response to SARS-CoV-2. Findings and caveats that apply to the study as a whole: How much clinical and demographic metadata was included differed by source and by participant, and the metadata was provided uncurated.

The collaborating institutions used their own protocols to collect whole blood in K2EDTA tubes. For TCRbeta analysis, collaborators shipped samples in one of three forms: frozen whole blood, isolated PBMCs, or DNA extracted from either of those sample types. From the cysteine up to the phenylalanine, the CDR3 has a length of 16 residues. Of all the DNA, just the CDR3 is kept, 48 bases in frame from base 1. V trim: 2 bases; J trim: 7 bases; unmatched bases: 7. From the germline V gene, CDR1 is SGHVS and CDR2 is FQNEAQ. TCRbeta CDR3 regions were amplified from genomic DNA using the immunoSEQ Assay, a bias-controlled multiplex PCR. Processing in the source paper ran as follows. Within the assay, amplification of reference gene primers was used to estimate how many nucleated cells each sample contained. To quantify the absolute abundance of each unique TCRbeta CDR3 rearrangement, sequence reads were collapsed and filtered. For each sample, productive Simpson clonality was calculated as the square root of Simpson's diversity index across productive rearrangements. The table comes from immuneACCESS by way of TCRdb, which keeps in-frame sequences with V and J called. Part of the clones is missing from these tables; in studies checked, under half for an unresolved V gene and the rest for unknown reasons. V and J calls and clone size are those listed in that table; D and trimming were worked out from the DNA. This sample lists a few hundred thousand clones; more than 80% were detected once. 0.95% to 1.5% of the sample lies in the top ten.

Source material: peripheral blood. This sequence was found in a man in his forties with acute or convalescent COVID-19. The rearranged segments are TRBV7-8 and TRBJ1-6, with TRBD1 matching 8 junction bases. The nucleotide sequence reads TGTGCCAGCAGCTTAACCAGGGGGCCGCAGAATTCACCCCTCCACTTT. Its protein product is CASSLTRGPQNSPLHF.